These 32 T cell receptor delta chains were all obtained from the same sample, sequenced in a study of Vδ1+ human thymocytes. Study results and limitations: Thymic TRG and TRD repertoires appeared highly polyclonal.

The antigens these receptors bind are not known. Extracted RNA was reverse transcribed into cDNA. The CDR3 regions were amplified by multiplex PCR from V-gene primers to a constant-region primer. With CATT, TCRdb re-called clones from the multiplex PCR reads. The sample lists about 75,000 delta-chain clones; around 35% were seen once. Sequenced input: Vdelta1+ gamma-delta thymocytes from the thymus. The subset is: FACS-sorted CD3+ TCRalphabeta- TCRVdelta1+ TCRVdelta2- thymocytes. Source of these receptors: a boy in the first two years of life who had congenital heart surgery.

The chain is built from TRDV1 and TRDJ1; D is ambiguous. Trimming took 1 base from V and 0 from J, leaving 9 bases between them. From germline, CDR1 is TSWWSYY and CDR2 QGS. The CDR3 is 15 amino acids. The CDR3 region is CALGEPRVDTDKLIF. DNA for the CDR3: TGTGCTCTTGGGGAACCTAGGGTGGACACCGATAAACTCATCTTT.

With regard to this clone: Compared with germline, one end of the junction differs, possibly owing to a read error. The V call is TRDV1, the J call TRDJ2; a possible D gene is TRDD3 (5 bases). CDR1 TSWWSYY and CDR2 QGS come from the germline V gene. This CDR3 is built from 17 residues. Written as DNA, the CDR3 is TGTGCCCTTGGGGAACCTAACCGTAACCCGGTGACAGCACAACTCTTCTTT. Translation: CALGEPNRNPVTAQLFF.

This clone was recorded a few times. Germline is not matched at one junction end, which may reflect a read error. The chain couples TRDV1 to TRDJ1; 12 bases are shared with TRDD3. There are 22 residues in the CDR3. Germline V gives CDR1 TSWWSYY, CDR2 QGS. This CDR3 reads CALRDQAFLLDWGIQYTDKLIF. The CDR3 DNA reads as TGTGCTCTTAGGGATCAGGCCTTCCTACTTGACTGGGGGATACAGTACACCGATAAACTCATCTTT.

The chain uses TRDV1 and TRDJ1; perhaps TRDD3 as D (6 bases). V lost 4 bases to trimming and J lost 3 bases, with 18 bases between them. The CDR3 spans 16 residues. The germline gives CDR1 TSWWSYY, CDR2 QGS. The CDR3 sequence is CALGGLKLGGPDKLIF. CDR3 DNA: TGTGCTCTTGGGGGCCTCAAACTTGGGGGCCCCGATAAACTCATCTTT.

V and J are TRDV2 and TRDJ1; 12 nucleotides align to TRDD3. Germline values: CDR1 GEAIGNYY, CDR2 EKD. This CDR3 has 20 amino acids. V gave up 9 bases and J gave up 0 bases; unmatched junction bases: 22. The CDR3 DNA follows: TGTGCCCCCTACAAGCCTTCTTTTACTGGGGGATACTTGTACACCGATAAACTCATCTTT. Protein: CAPYKPSFTGGYLYTDKLIF.

By share of the sample, this clone is medium-sized. This sample includes further DNA sequences coding for the same CDR3. The chain combines TRDV2 with TRDJ1; 12 bases are a match to TRDD3. Trimming cost V 1 base and J 10 bases; bases outside gene matches: 6. The CDR3 has 14 amino acids. Germline V gene data show CDR1 as GEAIGNYY and CDR2 as EKD. The CDR3 loop reads CACDTGWGIRLLIF. The CDR3 DNA reads TGTGCCTGTGACACGGGCTGGGGGATACGGTTACTCATCTTT.

The V gene is TRDV1, the J gene TRDJ1; TRDD3 matches 10 bases. V was clipped by 3 bases and J by 1 base; unmatched bases: 17. This CDR3 contains 20 residues. CDR1 TSWWSYY and CDR2 QGS come from the germline V gene. The CDR3 DNA reads TGTGCTCTTGGGGACCCGTTCCTTCTGGGGGATAGGGCGTGCACCGATAAACTCATCTTT. This gives the protein CALGDPFLLGDRACTDKLIF.

This clone has only a few counts. The rearrangement joins TRDV1 to TRDJ1; perhaps D is TRDD2 or TRDD3 (7 bases each). The CDR3 consists of 25 residues. Germline CDR1 is TSWWSYY and CDR2 is QGS. V was cut by 0 bases and J by 0 bases, with 38 bases left in between. In DNA form, the CDR3 reads TGTGCTCTTGGGGAACTAGGGGGGAGTTTCCTACGAAGCTGGGGGTCCCTGAAATACACCGATAAACTCATCTTT. It translates to CALGELGGSFLRSWGSLKYTDKLIF.

This sequence joins TRDV1 and TRDJ1, with no clear D. V lost 0 bases to trimming and J lost 5 bases, with 13 bases between them. CDR1 and CDR2 (germline): TSWWSYY, QGS. This CDR3 comprises 15 residues. Here the CDR3 DNA reads TGTGCTCTTGGGGAACTAAAGCCCGAGGCGGATAAACTCATCTTT. This sequence encodes CALGELKPEADKLIF.

This clone was seen only a few times. The V and J genes are TRDV1 and TRDJ1, with a possible D match to TRDD1 (6 bases). The germline V gene encodes CDR1 TSWWSYY and CDR2 QGS. V was shortened by 5 bases and J by 0 bases, with 28 bases between the two germline ends. The CDR3 sequence is 20 residues long. CDR3 sequence: CALGTPTSGKYAWYTDKLIF. CDR3 DNA: TGTGCTCTTGGGACCCCAACCTCCGGGAAATACGCATGGTACACCGATAAACTCATCTTT.

The chain links TRDV3 to TRDJ1, with 13 bases that match TRDD3. Germline V CDR1 and CDR2: TVYSNPD, GDNSRS (reference sequence). The CDR3 is 21 amino acids. Unmatched junction bases numbered 25, after V lost 3 bases and J lost 3 bases. CDR3 sequence: CAFKLPNYPLYWGIRADKLIF. The DNA for the CDR3 is TGTGCCTTCAAACTTCCTAACTACCCCCTGTACTGGGGGATACGAGCCGATAAACTCATCTTT.

The chain combines TRDV1 with TRDJ1, with D perhaps TRDD2 (5 bases). Germline V CDR1 and CDR2: TSWWSYY, QGS. V gave up 4 bases and J gave up 3 bases, with 18 bases separating them. The CDR3 consists of 16 residues. Written as DNA, the CDR3 is TGTGCTCTTGGGGTCCTTCACTCCCATCCCCCCGATAAACTCATCTTT. Its protein product is CALGVLHSHPPDKLIF.

A note on this clone: The same CDR3 also results from other DNA sequences found in this sample. The gene calls are TRDV1 and TRDJ1; 8 bases match TRDD3. The CDR3 length is 19 residues. The V segment lost 2 bases and the J segment 1 base; nucleotides outside the gene matches: 15. The germline V gene has CDR1 TSWWSYY and CDR2 QGS. CDR3 DNA: TGTGCTCTTGGGGAAATACGTCCAGTGGAACTGGGGGCCACCGATAAACTCATCTTT. Protein product: CALGEIRPVELGATDKLIF.

This clone occurred once. V is TRDV1 and J is TRDJ1; 9 bases match TRDD3. Trimming cost V 5 bases and J 0 bases; bases outside gene matches: 16. This CDR3 is 19 amino acids long. Germline CDR1 reads TSWWSYY; CDR2 reads QGS. The CDR3 protein is CALGKRFRLGDVYTDKLIF. DNA for the CDR3: TGTGCTCTTGGGAAAAGATTCCGTCTGGGGGATGTGTACACCGATAAACTCATCTTT.

This clone was seen only a few times. J is TRDJ1 and V is TRDV1; TRDD3 is a possible D gene (7 bases). V was trimmed by 2 bases and J by 0 bases, leaving 37 bases between them. The CDR3 runs 24 residues. Germline CDR1 and CDR2: TSWWSYY and QGS. In nucleotides, the CDR3 is TGTGCTCTTGGGGAAGGAAGATCCTACATAAGGGTACTGGGGAATACGGGATACACCGATAAACTCATCTTT. It is translated as CALGEGRSYIRVLGNTGYTDKLIF.

This sequence joins TRDV1 and TRDJ1; TRDD3 matches 12 bases. CDR3 size: 16 residues. Germline CDR1 and CDR2: TSWWSYY and QGS. The junction had 10 bases not matched to a gene; V was cut back by 8 bases and J by 3 bases. CDR3 bases: TGTGCTCTTAAAGCTGGGGGATACGCCATGGCCGATAAACTCATCTTT. Translated, it gives CALKAGGYAMADKLIF.

This clone was counted only a few times. V is TRDV1 and J is TRDJ2; D gene ambiguous. V was shortened by 5 bases and J by 4 bases, with 14 bases between the two germline ends. CDR3 length: 15 residues. Germline V CDR1 and CDR2: TSWWSYY, QGS. DNA of the CDR3: TGTGCTCTTGGGAAATGGCCCCCGCCGACAGCACAACTCTTCTTT. It yields the protein CALGKWPPPTAQLFF.

This clone has a handful of counts. The chain couples TRDV1 to TRDJ1; the D gene is possibly TRDD3 (5 bases). V lost 0 bases and J 9 bases, leaving 26 bases between the germline ends. The CDR3 has 18 residues. Germline V gene data show CDR1 as TSWWSYY and CDR2 as QGS. The CDR3 here is CALGELSPISGPYGELIF. CDR3 sequence (DNA): TGTGCTCTTGGGGAACTTTCCCCCATATCCGGACCATATGGGGAACTCATCTTT.

This clone was observed a handful of times. This chain uses TRDV2 with TRDJ1, with 7 bases identical to TRDD3. CDR1 is GEAIGNYY, CDR2 EKD, per germline. V was clipped by 1 base and J by 5 bases; unmatched bases: 24. The CDR3 consists of 20 residues. The CDR3 is CACDTPKVTGAPQPPDKLIF. The CDR3, as DNA: TGTGCCTGTGACACTCCCAAGGTTACTGGGGCCCCCCAACCACCGGATAAACTCATCTTT.

This clone was picked up one time. Other nucleotide sequences from this sample produce the same CDR3. The chain is built from TRDV2 and TRDJ1, with D perhaps matching TRDD2 or TRDD3 (6 bases each). Trimming removed 0 bases at V and 2 bases at J, with 18 bases between. The CDR3 has 17 amino acids. The germline CDR1 and CDR2 sequences are GEAIGNYY and EKD. The CDR3, as DNA: TGTGCCTGTGACACCGACTGGGATCCTACTAAAACCGATAAACTCATCTTT. Protein sequence: CACDTDWDPTKTDKLIF.

The V gene is TRDV1, the J gene TRDJ1; TRDD2 matches 9 bases. This CDR3 contains 19 residues. V was pared by 5 bases and J by 3 bases, with 19 bases of the junction left unmatched. Germline CDR1 and CDR2: TSWWSYY and QGS. The CDR3 region is CALGKGGTFLRAGADKLIF. The DNA of the CDR3 is TGTGCTCTTGGGAAAGGCGGGACCTTCCTACGGGCTGGGGCCGATAAACTCATCTTT.

The chain joins TRDV1 to TRDJ1; the D gene is possibly TRDD2 (5 bases). V was pared by 1 base and J by 0 bases, with 21 bases between. CDR1 TSWWSYY and CDR2 QGS come from the germline V gene. CDR3 length: 19 residues. CDR3 amino acids: CALGEPPLLGDAHTDKLIF. CDR3 nucleotide sequence: TGTGCTCTTGGGGAACCCCCCCTACTCGGTGACGCCCACACCGATAAACTCATCTTT.

This clone has more than one count but fewer than ten. The chain couples TRDV3 to TRDJ1; 7 nucleotides agree with TRDD3. This CDR3 has 14 amino acids. The germline V gene encodes CDR1 TVYSNPD and CDR2 GDNSRS (reference sequence). With V trimmed by 2 bases and J by 0 bases, 6 bases remained unmatched. DNA of the CDR3: TGTGCCTTTCTGGGGGCTACATACACCGATAAACTCATCTTT. This encodes CAFLGATYTDKLIF.

This chain links TRDV1 with TRDJ1; D may be TRDD2 (6 bases). Germline CDR1 and CDR2: TSWWSYY and QGS. The CDR3 is made up of 16 amino acids. V was clipped by 5 bases and J by 1 base, with 17 bases between them. This CDR3 is CALGKRAFPTTDKLIF. The CDR3 bases are TGTGCTCTTGGGAAACGCGCCTTCCCCACCACCGATAAACTCATCTTT.

The V call is TRDV1, the J call TRDJ1; 7 nucleotides match TRDD2. CDR1 is TSWWSYY, CDR2 QGS, per germline. The CDR3 is 21 amino acids. The junction had 22 bases not matched to a gene; V was cut back by 3 bases and J by 0 bases. The CDR3 here is CALGELILFLRGIPYTDKLIF. The CDR3 nucleotides read TGTGCTCTTGGGGAGCTCATACTTTTCCTACGCGGGATTCCGTACACCGATAAACTCATCTTT.

This clone was detected only a few times. The rearrangement joins TRDV1 to TRDJ1; tentative D call: TRDD3 (5 bases). Germline-derived CDR1 and CDR2 are TSWWSYY and QGS. The CDR3 contains 21 residues. Trimming pared 1 base from V and 0 bases from J, leaving 27 bases between. This CDR3 is CALGEPPRPPQGFGDTDKLIF. CDR3 DNA sequence: TGTGCTCTTGGGGAACCCCCCCGTCCCCCACAGGGATTTGGGGACACCGATAAACTCATCTTT.

The chain couples TRDV1 to TRDJ2; possible D gene TRDD3, 5 bases. In germline, CDR1 is TSWWSYY, CDR2 QGS. Trimming took off 5 bases at V and 4 bases at J, with 11 bases between the two ends. CDR3 length: 14 residues. For the CDR3, the DNA is TGTGCTCTTGGGATTATACGCTCGACAGCACAACTCTTCTTT. Translated: CALGIIRSTAQLFF.

This clone occurred a few times. This rearrangement joins TRDV1 to TRDJ1, with TRDD3 identical over 10 bases. The CDR3 runs 24 residues. The ends lost 5 bases at V and 0 bases at J; junction bases unmatched: 30. Germline V lookup: CDR1 TSWWSYY, CDR2 QGS. The CDR3 protein is CALGINSGLRITGGLPPYTDKLIF. The CDR3 nucleotides read TGTGCTCTTGGGATCAACTCGGGACTACGAATAACTGGGGGATTGCCACCGTACACCGATAAACTCATCTTT.

V is TRDV1 and J is TRDJ1; no definite D call. Germline V CDR1 and CDR2: TSWWSYY, QGS. The CDR3 has 17 amino acids. Deletions cut 0 bases from V and 0 bases from J, with 14 bases between. The CDR3, as DNA: TGTGCTCTTGGGGAACTTAACCTAGGCTGGTACACCGATAAACTCATCTTT. Its protein product is CALGELNLGWYTDKLIF.

This clone was picked up a small number of times. Other DNA sequences from this sample encode an identical CDR3 as well. The rearrangement joins TRDV1 to TRDJ1; tentative D call: TRDD3 (8 bases). CDR1 is TSWWSYY and CDR2 is QGS in the germline V gene. The CDR3 contains 20 residues. V was pared by 3 bases and J by 2 bases, with 28 bases between. CDR3 sequence: CALGDRPLPWWGIITDKLIF. The CDR3 DNA reads as TGTGCTCTTGGGGATCGACCCCTTCCTTGGTGGGGGATTATAACCGATAAACTCATCTTT.

The rearrangement links TRDV1 to TRDJ1, with TRDD3 matching 10 bases. The CDR3 runs 18 residues. J lost 0 bases, V lost 4 bases, and 11 bases had no gene match. The V gene's germline CDR1 is TSWWSYY and CDR2 QGS. The CDR3 bases are TGTGCTCTTGGGGGACAGCCCCGGGGGATACGGTACACCGATAAACTCATCTTT. Translating it yields CALGGQPRGIRYTDKLIF.

V and J are TRDV1 and TRDJ1; 10 bases align to TRDD3. This CDR3 spans 21 amino acids. J gave up 1 base and V 4 bases, and 21 bases lay outside the gene matches. Germline-derived CDR1 and CDR2 are TSWWSYY and QGS. CDR3 nucleotide sequence: TGTGCTCTTGGGGGACGAGCCTCCGTACTGGGGGATGAGGGACCCACCGATAAACTCATCTTT. Protein sequence: CALGGRASVLGDEGPTDKLIF.